Listed here is a single T cell receptor beta chain. What it recognizes is unknown. The CDR3 runs 16 residues. V shed 4 bases, J shed 7 bases, and the junction held 11 bases outside the gene matches. The germline V gene encodes CDR1 SGDLS and CDR2 YYNGEE. This record belongs to a study of metastatic and nonmetastatic thyroid tumors. In the study overall: Repertoires from blood and tumor or nodule tissue of malignant and benign thyroid patients were compared.

None of the patients had undergone any treatment ahead of thyroid surgery. Study findings and constraints: Significantly higher TCR beta diversity was reportedly seen in malignant thyroid tumors than benign nodules, in blood and tumor.

TCRdb re-analyzed the PCR reads using MiXCR. In the table there are about 30,000 clones, 20% to 25% of which are singletons. This TCR was sampled from a female donor with papillary thyroid cancer or a benign thyroid nodule (not recorded which). Some clones in this sample may be carry-over from other donors' samples. The chain is built from TRBV9 and TRBJ1-6, with TRBD1 matching over 7 bases. The sequenced material came from blood. The CDR3 here is CASSSGGARGNSPLHF. CDR3 coding DNA: TGTGCCAGCAGCTCAGGGGGGGCTCGGGGGAATTCACCCCTCCACTTT.